Below are 25 T cell receptor beta chains sequenced from a single sample in a study of T cells in women clearing cervical HPV infection. Generated by immunoSEQ multiplex PCR, the TCRdb table keeps only in-frame clones and is missing some. The sample table sets out about 32,000 clones. Sequenced material: blood buffy coat. The origin of the receptors is a woman between 18 and 75 years old with a cervical HPV16 infection that either progressed to CIN3+ or cleared (not recorded which).

For this clone: The CDR3 extends 3 residues past the end of the read, so its final part is completed from the germline J gene. The V call is TRBV5-1, the J call TRBJ2-5; 10 bases map to TRBD2. Per germline, CDR1 SGHRS and CDR2 YFSETQ. Unmatched junction bases numbered 10, after V lost 3 bases and J lost 2 bases. This CDR3 contains 17 residues. The sequenced CDR3 bases are TGCGCCAGCAGCTGGGCCAAGAGCGGGGGGGGACAAGAGACC. Amino acids: CASSWAKSGGGQET. The entire CDR3 reads CASSWAKSGGGQETQYF.

Notes on this clone: From the germline J gene comes the end of the CDR3, since the read stops 3 residues before it. J is TRBJ2-1 and V is TRBV29-1; 8 bases are shared with TRBD1. The germline CDR1 and CDR2 sequences are SQVTM and ANQGSEA. Losses at the gene ends were 5 bases for V and 7 bases for J; bases not matched to a gene: 7. The CDR3 consists of 13 residues. CDR3 DNA, as far as it was read: TGCAGCGTTAAACGGACAGGGAAGAATGAG. It encodes CSVKRTGKNE. In full, the CDR3 reads CSVKRTGKNEQFF.

Turning to this clone: The read halts 3 residues ahead of the CDR3 end, with the missing end drawn from the germline J gene. The chain links TRBV10-3 to TRBJ2-1; possible D gene TRBD2, 6 bases. The CDR3 spans 14 residues. Germline V CDR1 and CDR2: ENHRY, SYGVKD. V was cut by 7 bases and J by 7 bases, with 17 bases left in between. CDR3 bases read: TGTGCCATCAATCCCCACGGGGGACGAAATGAG. Translated, it gives CAINPHGGRNE. The whole CDR3 protein reads CAINPHGGRNEQFF.

As for this clone: The read comes to an end 3 residues before the CDR3 does, leaving the germline J gene to fill in the end. The rearrangement links TRBV6-1 to TRBJ1-6; D unresolved. The germline gives CDR1 MNHNS, CDR2 SASEGT. V lost 1 base and J lost 2, with 9 bases in between. The CDR3 sequence is 16 residues long. CDR3 sequence reads: CASSEGVQTYNSPLHF. The DNA read from the CDR3 is TGTGCCAGCAGTGAAGGGGTACAGACCTATAATTCACCC.

In regard to this clone: Sequencing ends 3 residues short of the CDR3 end; the germline J gene provides the rest. The chain recombines TRBV20-1 with TRBJ2-7; 8 nucleotides align to TRBD1. This CDR3 is built from 15 residues. Germline V gene lookup returns CDR1 DFQATT and CDR2 SNEGSKA (reference sequence). The junction had 11 bases not matched to a gene; V was cut back by 5 bases and J by 2 bases. The CDR3 protein is CSAPAGDRFTYEQYF. The CDR3 DNA, read in part, is TGCAGTGCTCCTGCTGGGGACAGGTTTACCTACGAG.

Comment on this clone: The read gets to within 3 residues of the CDR3 end, and the germline J gene fills in the rest. The genes are TRBV11-2 and TRBJ2-1; the D is unclear. Germline V gene lookup returns CDR1 SGHAT and CDR2 FQNNGV. The CDR3 has 13 residues. The V and J ends lost 0 bases and 5 bases respectively, with 5 bases between them. CDR3 DNA, as far as it was read: TGTGCCAGCAGCTTAGATCGGGACAATGAG. It is translated as CASSLDRDNE. The entire CDR3 is CASSLDRDNEQFF.

On this clone: The observed sequence ends 3 residues before the CDR3 terminus, with the missing tail filled in from the germline J gene. The chain is built from TRBV10-3 and TRBJ2-1, with D possibly TRBD1 on 6 matching bases. Germline CDR1 and CDR2: ENHRY and SYGVKD. There are 12 residues in the CDR3. The V end was cut by 5 bases, the J end by 6 bases, with 8 bases between. Incomplete CDR3 DNA: TGTGCCATCAGTAGGACAGCCAATGAG. Amino acid sequence: CAISRTANE. The whole CDR3 region reads CAISRTANEQFF.

A remark on this clone: The read terminates 3 residues before the CDR3 end, so the remaining end is supplied by the germline J gene. This chain links TRBV18 with TRBJ2-1; TRBD2 agrees at 10 bases. The trim removed 1 base at V and 3 bases at J, leaving 3 bases unmatched. There are 16 residues in the CDR3. Germline V lookup: CDR1 KGHSH, CDR2 LQKENI. The sequenced CDR3 bases are TGTGCCAGCTCACCACTCTCTAGCGGGAGCTACAATGAG. Protein product: CASSPLSSGSYNE. The entire CDR3 is CASSPLSSGSYNEQFF.

As concerns this clone: The missing CDR3 end, 3 residues past where the read stops, is filled in from the germline J gene. J is TRBJ2-7 and V is TRBV24-1; a possible D gene is TRBD1 (5 bases). The CDR3 loop spans 15 amino acids. Germline V CDR1 and CDR2: KGHDR, SFDVKD. V was shortened by 2 bases and J by 2 bases, with 12 bases between the two germline ends. The CDR3 protein is CATSDCRVGTYEQYF. The part of the CDR3 DNA that was read is TGTGCCACCAGTGATTGCAGGGTTGGTACCTACGAG.

Notes on this clone: Coverage ceases 3 residues before the CDR3 finishes, and the germline J gene fills in the end. V usage is TRBV10-3 and J usage is TRBJ1-6; D perhaps matches TRBD1 (6 bases). V lost 5 bases and J 0 bases, leaving 14 bases between the germline ends. The germline V gene has CDR1 ENHRY and CDR2 SYGVKD. The CDR3 runs 17 residues. Partial CDR3 DNA: TGTGCCATCAGTACGGGGCAGGGGAGCTCCTATAATTCACCC. Its protein product is CAISTGQGSSYNSP. The whole CDR3 is CAISTGQGSSYNSPLHF.

On this clone itself: The read terminates 3 residues ahead of where the CDR3 ends, so the germline J gene completes it. The genes are TRBV11-2 and TRBJ1-1; 8 bases are a match to TRBD1. This CDR3 region has 14 residues. The germline gives CDR1 SGHAT, CDR2 FQNNGV. With V trimmed by 5 bases and J by 4 bases, 6 bases remained unmatched. The chain's CDR3 is CASSLLTGGTEAFF. Incomplete CDR3 DNA: TGTGCCAGCAGCCTCCTCACAGGGGGCACTGAA.

CDR3 bases read: TGTGCCAGCAGCCCGGGACAGGGGTGGGCAGATACG. This translates into CASSPGQGWADT. From start to end, the CDR3 is CASSPGQGWADTQYF. The chain has TRBV7-3 and TRBJ2-3; TRBD1 agrees at 10 bases. The observed sequence ends 3 residues before the CDR3 terminus, with the missing tail filled in from the germline J gene. The germline V gene encodes CDR1 SGHTA and CDR2 FQGTGA. This CDR3 spans 15 amino acids. Germline trimming cut 5 bases from V and 4 bases from J; bases unmatched to any gene: 6.

A note on this clone: The read finishes 3 residues shy of the CDR3 end, and the germline J gene is used to complete it. Different DNA sequences within this sample yield the same CDR3. The V call is TRBV7-3, the J call TRBJ2-3, with 10 bases lining up with TRBD1. This CDR3 comprises 16 residues. Germline trimming cut 6 bases from V and 4 bases from J; bases unmatched to any gene: 10. Germline-derived CDR1 and CDR2 are SGHTA and FQGTGA. CDR3 sequence reads: CASSPTGGAGSDTQYF. The covered CDR3 bases are TGTGCCAGCAGTCCGACAGGGGGCGCTGGGTCAGATACG.

About this clone itself: Read data end 3 residues before the CDR3 end; the end is taken from the germline J gene. V and J are TRBV5-1 and TRBJ2-1; D unclear. This CDR3 comprises 15 residues. The ends were cut back, 0 bases at V and 0 bases at J, with 7 bases in the middle. Germline V gene sequence: CDR1 SGHRS, CDR2 YFSETQ. The CDR3 sequence: CASSLDSSSYNEQFF. The CDR3 bases that were read are TGCGCCAGCAGCTTGGACAGTAGCTCCTACAATGAG.

To note about this clone: The DNA ends 3 residues before the CDR3 does, and the rest of the CDR3 is filled in from the germline J gene. The gene calls are TRBV18 and TRBJ1-2; no firm D call. V was trimmed by 3 bases and J by 4 bases, leaving 18 bases between them. The CDR3 spans 16 residues. Germline-derived CDR1 and CDR2 are KGHSH and LQKENI. CDR3 DNA (partial): TGTGCCAGCTCACCGAGTCTATTGTCAGGCCTCTATGGC. Its protein product is CASSPSLLSGLYG. The complete CDR3 reads CASSPSLLSGLYGYTF.

A word on this clone: The CDR3 end lies 3 residues beyond the end of the read and is filled in from the germline J gene. The chain employs TRBV28 and TRBJ2-7; D unresolved. Germline V gives CDR1 MDHEN, CDR2 SYDVKM. The CDR3 has 13 residues. V gave up 4 bases and J gave up 5 bases, with 12 bases separating them. CDR3: CASSSSHSDEQYF. The covered CDR3 bases are TGTGCCAGCAGTTCCTCCCATTCGGACGAG. The full variable domain, its missing parts supplied by reference TRBV28 and TRBJ2-7, is DVKVTQSSRYLVKRTGEKVFLECVQDMDHENMFWYRQDPGLGLRLIYFSYDVKMKEKGDIPEGYSVSREKKERFSLILESASTNQTSMYLCASSSSHSDEQYFGPGTRLTVT.

As to this clone: The read finishes 3 residues shy of the CDR3 end, and the germline J gene is used to complete it. The chain employs TRBV7-3 and TRBJ2-3, with D tentatively TRBD1 (7 bases). Germline V gives CDR1 SGHTA, CDR2 FQGTGA. The CDR3 has 14 residues. With 5 bases removed from V and 1 base from J, the gap between germline ends came to 10 bases. The CDR3 spells CASSPRGGTDTQYF. The sequenced CDR3 bases are TGTGCCAGCAGCCCCAGGGGGGGCACAGATACG. The complete variable domain, with remaining parts taken from reference TRBV7-3 and TRBJ2-3, reads GAGVSQTPSNKVTEKGKYVELRCDPISGHTALYWYRQSLGQGPEFLIYFQGTGAADDSGLPNDRFFAVRPEGSVSTLKIQRTERGDSAVYLCASSPRGGTDTQYFGPGTRLTVL.

As regards this clone: From the germline J gene comes the end of the CDR3, since the read stops 3 residues before it. The chain has TRBV5-3 and TRBJ1-5; D perhaps matches TRBD1 (6 bases). TRBV5-3 is identified as an open reading frame with a role that is uncertain. Trimming removed 1 base at V and 4 bases at J, with 15 bases between. The CDR3 totals 16 residues. CDR3 loop: CARSLNFGGPNQPQHF. The CDR3 bases that were read are TGTGCCAGAAGCTTGAATTTCGGGGGGCCGAATCAGCCC.

Regarding this clone: The read is 3 residues too short to cover the CDR3 end, so that end is filled in from the germline J gene. The V and J genes are TRBV5-1 and TRBJ2-7, with 9 bases lining up with TRBD2. This CDR3 is 15 amino acids long. V shed 3 bases and J 6 bases; nucleotides not matched to a gene: 10. Germline CDR1 reads SGHRS; CDR2 reads YFSETQ. The CDR3 DNA, read in part, is TGCGCCAGCAGCTCCGCCGAGCGGGGGGTGATCGAG. This translates into CASSSAERGVIE. The full CDR3 protein reads CASSSAERGVIEQYF.

As to this clone: The read comes to an end 3 residues before the CDR3 does, leaving the germline J gene to fill in the end. J is TRBJ1-3 and V is TRBV10-1; D remains ambiguous. Per germline, CDR1 WNHNN and CDR2 SYGVQD (reference sequence). The length of the CDR3 is 14 residues. Trimming shortened V by 3 bases and J by 0 bases, and 6 bases separated the two germline ends. The CDR3 loop reads CASSDQNSGNTIYF. CDR3 DNA (partial): TGCGCCAGCAGTGATCAGAACTCTGGAAACACC.

A word on this clone: The CDR3 end falls 3 residues outside the read, so it is completed with the germline J gene. The chain has TRBV2 and TRBJ2-3; TRBD2 aligns across 7 bases. Trimming removed 9 bases from V and 6 bases from J; junction bases left unmatched: 18. CDR1 is SNHLY, CDR2 FYNNEI, per germline. The CDR3 length is 16 residues. CDR3 residues: CARGRSSGAGSDTQYF. Incomplete CDR3 DNA: TGTGCCAGGGGAAGATCAAGCGGGGCCGGGAGTGATACG.

Notes on this clone: The read terminates 3 residues before the CDR3 end, so the remaining end is supplied by the germline J gene. The V call is TRBV20-1, the J call TRBJ2-1; TRBD2 matches 14 bases. V shed 4 bases, J shed 7 bases, and the junction held 6 bases outside the gene matches. The CDR3 spans 15 residues. The V gene's germline CDR1 is DFQATT and CDR2 SNEGSKA (reference sequence). The sequenced CDR3 bases are TGCAGTGCTAAGGGACTAGCGGGGGTTGGGAATGAG. It yields the protein CSAKGLAGVGNE. The entire CDR3 protein is CSAKGLAGVGNEQFF.

Regarding this clone: The read comes to an end 3 residues before the CDR3 does, leaving the germline J gene to fill in the end. The chain joins TRBV27 to TRBJ2-3; the D gene is possibly TRBD2 (6 bases). The CDR3 covers 13 residues. V was pared by 4 bases and J by 7 bases, with 12 bases between. CDR1 is MNHEY, CDR2 SMNVEV, per germline (reference sequence). The covered CDR3 bases are TGTGCCAGCAGTTCCAGACTAGTTCATACG. It is translated as CASSSRLVHT. The full CDR3 sequence reads CASSSRLVHTQYF.

As concerns this clone: Coverage ceases 3 residues before the CDR3 finishes, and the germline J gene fills in the end. This rearrangement joins TRBV6-2 or TRBV6-3 to TRBJ1-5; tentative D call: TRBD1 (5 bases). The V gene lost 6 bases and the J gene lost 4 bases, with 16 bases spanning the gap. The CDR3 is made up of 15 amino acids. Looked up from germline, CDR1 is MNHEY and CDR2 is SVGEGT. Partial CDR3 DNA: TGTGCCAGCAGCCTACGGTCTACAGGAAATCAGCCC. It is translated as CASSLRSTGNQP. The full CDR3 protein is CASSLRSTGNQPQHF.

A remark on this clone: The observed sequence ends 3 residues before the CDR3 terminus, with the missing tail filled in from the germline J gene. The chain joins TRBV4-2 to TRBJ1-1; D is uncertain. Trimming pared 1 base from V and 1 base from J, leaving 10 bases between. CDR1 is LGHNA, CDR2 YNFKEQ, per germline. CDR3 length: 15 residues. The DNA read from the CDR3 is TGTGCCAGCAGCCAAGGGGCCAGTGCGAACACTGAA. It translates to CASSQGASANTE. The whole CDR3 protein is CASSQGASANTEAFF.